These 9 T cell receptor beta chains originate from one sample sequenced in a study of beta chain features in type 1 diabetes. Of the isolated RNA, all was reverse transcribed, and so the sequenced material was expressed TCRB transcripts. Clones were read by immunoSEQ multiplex PCR, and TCRdb kept only the in-frame ones, dropping some. The table shows some 400,000 clones, with roughly 16% occurring only once. The material sequenced was naive CD4+ T cells from blood. These receptors all stem from a young woman in good health.

This clone turned up a few times. This chain uses TRBV21-1 with TRBJ2-7; the table calls TRBD2, which could not be checked here. TRBV21-1 is marked as a pseudogene. The CDR3 extends over 16 amino acids. The CDR3 DNA is TGTGCCAGCAGCAATGGGACTACCAATCCTCTTTACGAGCAGTACTTC. It yields the protein CASSNGTTNPLYEQYF.

The table lists this clone with a few counts. In the same sample, other DNA sequences code for this CDR3. J is TRBJ1-5 and V is TRBV5-1, with 10 bases matching TRBD1. Germline loops: CDR1 SGHRS, CDR2 YFSETQ. After removal of 0 bases from V and 6 bases from J, the junction contained 3 bases not matched to a gene. CDR3 length: 15 residues. The CDR3 nucleotides read TGCGCCAGCAGCTTGGGACAGGGGGCGGGTCAGCCCCAGCATTTT. Protein sequence: CASSLGQGAGQPQHF.

This clone has just a few counts. The chain carries TRBV14 and TRBJ2-3, with D possibly being TRBD1 (6 bases). V was clipped by 4 bases and J by 4 bases, with 12 bases between them. CDR1 is SGHDN and CDR2 is FVKESK in the germline V gene. The CDR3 runs 14 residues. The CDR3 DNA sequence: TGTGCCAGCAGCCGAACAGGGAACCCAGATACGCAGTATTTT. Protein: CASSRTGNPDTQYF.

The DNA for the CDR3 is TGCAGCGCCGGGACAGGGGGCTACTATGGCTACACCTTC. Translated: CSAGTGGYYGYTF. This chain uses TRBV29-1 with TRBJ1-2; 12 bases are a match to TRBD1. The germline gives CDR1 SQVTM, CDR2 ANQGSEA. The length of the CDR3 is 13 residues. The V and J ends lost 7 bases and 3 bases, in that order; junction bases with no gene match: 3.

This clone has just a few counts. This chain connects TRBV6-1 to TRBJ2-1, with D perhaps matching TRBD2 (5 bases). The CDR3 length is 12 residues. In germline, CDR1 is MNHNS, CDR2 SASEGT. V lost 2 bases to trimming and J lost 7 bases, with 6 bases between them. The CDR3 DNA reads TGTGCCAGCAGTGAACGAGGGAATGAGCAGTTCTTC. Its protein product is CASSERGNEQFF.

This clone was observed a few times. This chain joins TRBV30 and TRBJ2-6; possible D gene TRBD2, 6 bases. Germline V gene lookup returns CDR1 GTSNPN and CDR2 SVGIG (reference sequence). V shed 4 bases and J shed 4 bases, with 20 bases lying between them. The CDR3 has 17 amino acids. The CDR3 DNA reads as TGTGCCTGGACTACCAGCGGGTTCTCCCCCGGGGCCAACGTCCTGACTTTC. Translating it yields CAWTTSGFSPGANVLTF.

This clone has more than one count but fewer than ten. This rearrangement joins TRBV4-1 to TRBJ1-5; D is possibly TRBD1 (6 bases). The CDR3 length is 13 residues. Germline CDR1 MGHRA, CDR2 YSYEKL. Trimming left V 3 bases short and J 6 bases short, with 9 bases between. The CDR3 is CASSQTGGQPQHF. CDR3 in DNA: TGCGCCAGCAGCCAGACAGGTGGTCAGCCCCAGCATTTT.

CDR3 sequence: CSAVGRQQNIQYF. The CDR3 nucleotides read TGCAGCGCAGTGGGGCGACAGCAAAACATTCAGTACTTC. The gene calls are TRBV29-1 and TRBJ2-4, with TRBD1 as a possible D gene (5 bases). Germline-derived CDR1 and CDR2 are SQVTM and ANQGSEA. This CDR3 is 13 amino acids long. The V and J ends lost 7 bases and 5 bases respectively, with 15 bases between them. The complete variable domain, with remaining parts taken from reference TRBV29-1 and TRBJ2-4, reads SAVISQKPSRDICQRGTSLTIQCQVDSQVTMMFWYRQQPGQSLTLIATANQGSEATYESGFVIDKFPISRPNLTFSTLTVSNMSPEDSSIYLCSAVGRQQNIQYFGAGTRLSVL.

In this sample, this clone turned up a few times. The chain is built from TRBV29-1 and TRBJ1-3; possibly TRBD1 for D (5 bases). V was trimmed by 2 bases and J by 4 bases, leaving 9 bases between them. The germline V gene has CDR1 SQVTM and CDR2 ANQGSEA. The CDR3 covers 13 residues. CDR3 coding DNA: TGCAGCGTTGAATCAGGGCACGGAAACACCATATATTTT. This gives the protein CSVESGHGNTIYF. The complete variable domain, with remaining parts taken from reference TRBV29-1 and TRBJ1-3, reads SAVISQKPSRDICQRGTSLTIQCQVDSQVTMMFWYRQQPGQSLTLIATANQGSEATYESGFVIDKFPISRPNLTFSTLTVSNMSPEDSSIYLCSVESGHGNTIYFGEGSWLTVV.